Listed below are T cell receptor beta chains from one sample, sequenced in a study of blood T cell repertoires in COVID-19. Using immunoSEQ multiplex PCR, the repertoire was profiled, and TCRdb retains in-frame clones only, with some absent. Of under 250,000 clones listed, 75% to 85% are singletons. Sequences were obtained from peripheral blood. The receptors were sampled from a woman aged 70 to 79 with acute or convalescent COVID-19. Both conserved end residues are part of each CDR3.

>TRBJ1-1|TRBV7-8
CASGTTGLGTEAFF
>TRBJ1-3|TRBV19
CASSMDRSRSGNTIYF
>TRBJ2-5|TRBV5-1
CASSLDGLAQESQYF
>TRBJ2-1|TRBV24-1
CATSDELAGAFNEQFF
>TRBJ1-3|TRBV9
CASSVVGRGSGNTIYF
>TRBJ1-3|TRBV2
CASSGQGAAGNTIYF
>TRBJ1-6|TRBV6-5
CASSHLRNSPLHF
>TRBJ1-5|TRBV19
CASRTGTAIQPQHF
>TRBJ1-2|TRBV27
CASSSSGADYGYTF
>TRBJ1-5|TRBV6-1
CASSEEAGSNQPQHF
>TRBJ1-2|TRBV14
CASSQGLLHGYTF
>TRBJ1-2|TRBV6-5
CASSPGGANGYGYTF
>TRBJ2-4|TRBV6-1
CASSEVVNIAKNIQYF
>TRBJ1-1|TRBV6-6
CASSTGSHTSEAFF
>TRBJ1-5|TRBV19
CASSTIELLGNQPQHF
>TRBJ1-5|TRBV5-1
CASSPGERTDQPQHF
>TRBJ1-2|TRBV10-3
CASEAGQGNYGYTF
>TRBJ2-1|TRBV20-1
CSAANRGEQFF
>TRBJ1-5|TRBV27
CASSLTGVGPQHF
>TRBJ1-3|TRBV9
CASSVRDRAGGNTIYF
>TRBJ2-3|TRBV5-4
CASSPGGGYAPTDTQYF
>TRBJ2-2|TRBV2
CASSGTSSLNAGELFF
>TRBJ2-2|TRBV2
CASSGQGMYNGELFF
>TRBJ2-7|TRBV9
CASSENRGEQYF
>TRBJ2-1|TRBV6-2/TRBV6-3
CASSYTRGGFSYNEQFF
>TRBJ1-1|TRBV7-2
CASSPGQGRTEAFF
>TRBJ2-7|TRBV5-4
CASSLAYTGGSYEQYF
>TRBJ1-2|TRBV20-1
CSASDSANYGYTF